This T cell receptor (beta chain) was sequenced during a study of cytotoxic CD8 clonotypes in ibrutinib-treated CLL. The wider study: The sample average was about 260,000 productive templates and roughly 90,000 productive rearrangements. General observations from the study: The clonality went up when patients responded to ibrutinib and dropped back toward baseline at progression.

This clone was counted a few times. Its target is unknown. This CDR3 comprises 13 residues. Trimming pared 5 bases from V and 4 bases from J, leaving 9 bases between. Germline CDR1 is MNHNY and CDR2 is SVGAGI (reference sequence). TCRdb's copy holds only in-frame clones and misses some; the assay was immunoSEQ multiplex PCR. The sample holds roughly 220,000 clones, 70% seen once. The chain is built from TRBV6-6 and TRBJ2-1; no clear D. The origin of this receptor is a human donor with chronic lymphocytic leukemia. The sequencing used PBMCs, collected after 12 months of ibrutinib treatment. CDR3 loop: CASSATAYNEQFF. CDR3 nucleotide sequence: TGTGCCAGCAGTGCGACGGCGTACAATGAGCAGTTCTTC.